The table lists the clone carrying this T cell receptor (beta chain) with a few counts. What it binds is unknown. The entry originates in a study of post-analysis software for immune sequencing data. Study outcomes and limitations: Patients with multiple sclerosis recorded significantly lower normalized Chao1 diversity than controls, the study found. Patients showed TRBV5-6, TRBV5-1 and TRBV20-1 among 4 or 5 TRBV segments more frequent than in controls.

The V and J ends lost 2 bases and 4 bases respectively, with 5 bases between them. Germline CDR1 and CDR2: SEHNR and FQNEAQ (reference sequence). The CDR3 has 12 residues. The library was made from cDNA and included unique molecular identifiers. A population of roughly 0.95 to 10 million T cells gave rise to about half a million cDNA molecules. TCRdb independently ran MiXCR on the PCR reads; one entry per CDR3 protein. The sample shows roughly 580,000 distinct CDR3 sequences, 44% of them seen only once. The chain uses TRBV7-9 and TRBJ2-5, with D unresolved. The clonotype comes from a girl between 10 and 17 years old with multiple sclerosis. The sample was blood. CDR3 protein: CASSLHPETQYF. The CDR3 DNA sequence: TGTGCCAGCAGCTTACACCCAGAGACCCAGTACTTC.